This passage covers 24 T cell receptor beta chains from one sample sequenced in a study of T cells after yellow fever vaccination. One entry per CDR3 protein, called by TCRdb with MiXCR from the 5' RACE reads. The data contain approximately 300,000 distinct CDR3 sequences, 6.8% of them singletons. The source material was PBMCs, sampled 45 days after the first yellow fever vaccination. These receptors were collected from a young man who received the YFV17D yellow fever vaccine.

This clonotype was detected only a few times. V and J are TRBV7-6 and TRBJ2-5; TRBD2 aligns across 10 bases. From germline, CDR1 is SGHVS and CDR2 FNYEAQ. The CDR3 is 16 amino acids. V was clipped by 0 bases and J by 5 bases; unmatched bases: 6. CDR3 nucleotide sequence: TGTGCCAGCAGCTTAGCCCCTAGCGGGGGCGGCGAGACCCAGTACTTC. This sequence encodes CASSLAPSGGGETQYF.

This clonotype was detected only a few times. The V gene is TRBV7-9, the J gene TRBJ1-2; possibly TRBD1 for D (5 bases). CDR3 size: 17 residues. The germline V and J ends were trimmed by 3 bases and 5 bases, with 22 bases remaining between them. CDR1 is SEHNR, CDR2 FQNEAQ, per germline (reference sequence). In DNA, the CDR3 is TGTGCCAGCAGCTTCCCTGAGGGACCGCCGGGGGAGTATGGCTACACCTTC. It encodes CASSFPEGPPGEYGYTF.

This clonotype was seen more than once but under ten times. The rearrangement links TRBV5-1 to TRBJ2-3; D not resolved. Trimming shortened V by 6 bases and J by 1 base, and 9 bases separated the two germline ends. CDR3 length equals 13 residues. The germline CDR1 and CDR2 sequences are SGHRS and YFSETQ. CDR3 residues: CASTGIRTDTQYF. CDR3 nucleotide sequence: TGCGCCAGCACAGGAATCCGCACAGATACGCAGTATTTT.

The V call is TRBV20-1, the J call TRBJ2-1; D not certain. This CDR3 contains 15 residues. The germline gives CDR1 DFQATT, CDR2 SNEGSKA (reference sequence). Trimming took 6 bases from V and 0 from J, leaving 15 bases between them. The CDR3 sequence: CSATLPRSSYNEQFF. CDR3 sequence (DNA): TGCAGTGCAACCCTACCTAGGAGCTCCTACAATGAGCAGTTCTTC.

The chain carries TRBV6-5 and TRBJ2-5; 11 positions match TRBD2. There are 17 residues in the CDR3. Germline loops: CDR1 MNHEY, CDR2 SVGAGI. V lost 4 bases and J lost 0; bases outside the gene matches: 7. CDR3 coding DNA: TGTGCCAGCAGTTCGTCTAGCGGGGGGTCTTACCAAGAGACCCAGTACTTC. It yields the protein CASSSSSGGSYQETQYF.

This clonotype was seen repeatedly, ten times or more. This sequence joins TRBV6-1 and TRBJ1-1; possible D gene TRBD1, 5 bases. Trimming stripped 3 bases from V and 4 bases from J, with 9 bases between. CDR3 length: 13 amino acids. Germline CDR1 is MNHNS and CDR2 is SASEGT. CDR3 region: CASSDRDGTEAFF. The DNA for the CDR3 is TGTGCCAGCAGTGACAGGGATGGCACTGAAGCTTTCTTT.

This sequence joins TRBV27 and TRBJ1-6, with D possibly TRBD1 on 5 matching bases. Deletions cut 7 bases from V and 10 bases from J, with 17 bases between. The germline gives CDR1 MNHEY, CDR2 SMNVEV (reference sequence). The CDR3 consists of 14 residues. The CDR3 nucleotides are TGTGCCAGCACCAAGGGGACCTGGCGATCACCCCTCCACTTT. This codes for CASTKGTWRSPLHF.

The CDR3 region is CASSPDVGQGPSGNTIYF. CDR3 DNA sequence: TGTGCCAGCAGCCCCGACGTGGGACAGGGACCATCTGGAAACACCATATATTTT. J is TRBJ1-3 and V is TRBV7-6; TRBD1 matches at 9 bases. CDR1 SGHVS and CDR2 FNYEAQ come from the germline V gene. J gave up 1 base and V 5 bases, and 12 bases lay outside the gene matches. CDR3 size: 18 residues.

The V and J genes are TRBV12-3 or TRBV12-4 and TRBJ1-1; TRBD1 agrees at 8 bases. V shed 4 bases, J shed 8 bases, and the junction held 12 bases outside the gene matches. CDR3 length: 15 amino acids. The CDR3 DNA follows: TGTGCCAGCAGTTATCCCAACAGGGGGGATAGGGAAGCTTTCTTT. Translation: CASSYPNRGDREAFF.

In its sample, this clonotype was seen a few times. The chain uses TRBV10-3 and TRBJ2-3; 8 bases are a match to TRBD2. The CDR3 loop spans 17 amino acids. J lost 6 bases, V lost 5 bases, and 16 bases had no gene match. The germline V gene has CDR1 ENHRY and CDR2 SYGVKD. The CDR3 spells CAISSRDSRGATDTQYF. In DNA form, the CDR3 reads TGTGCCATCAGTTCCCGTGACTCGCGGGGGGCAACCGATACGCAGTATTTT.

A few counts support this clonotype. The CDR3 DNA sequence: TGTGCCACCAGCAGAGCGGGACAGGGCAACGGGGAGCTGTTTTTT. Translated, it gives CATSRAGQGNGELFF. The genes are TRBV15 and TRBJ2-2; TRBD1 aligns across 9 bases. Germline-derived CDR1 and CDR2 are LNHNV and YYDKDF (reference sequence). CDR3 length equals 15 residues. After removal of 1 base from V and 7 bases from J, the junction contained 4 bases not matched to a gene.

This chain uses TRBV20-1 with TRBJ1-4, with D maybe TRBD1 (6 bases). This CDR3 contains 15 residues. Trimming left V 2 bases short and J 1 base short, with 11 bases between. Germline CDR1 is DFQATT and CDR2 is SNEGSKA (reference sequence). The CDR3 region is CSARTNRETNEKLFF. The CDR3 coding sequence is TGCAGTGCTAGAACTAACAGGGAAACTAATGAAAAACTGTTTTTT.

The chain combines TRBV25-1 with TRBJ1-1; D is unresolved. CDR3 length equals 15 residues. Germline V lookup: CDR1 MGHDK, CDR2 SYGVNS. V lost 4 bases, J lost 3 bases, and 15 bases lay in between. The CDR3 here is CASSVRRRVYTEAFF. The CDR3 DNA reads TGTGCCAGCAGTGTAAGGCGTCGAGTGTACACTGAAGCTTTCTTT.

This chain uses TRBV20-1 with TRBJ1-1, with a tentative D call TRBD1 (5 bases). CDR3 size: 15 residues. Trimming left V 0 bases short and J 4 bases short, with 15 bases between. Germline CDR1 reads DFQATT; CDR2 reads SNEGSKA (reference sequence). In nucleotides, the CDR3 is TGCAGTGCTAGAGATTTCGGACATATGGGCACTGAAGCTTTCTTT. It is translated as CSARDFGHMGTEAFF.

This clonotype turned up a few times. The V gene is TRBV12-3 or TRBV12-4, the J gene TRBJ2-1; 8 bases agree with TRBD1. This CDR3 region has 16 residues. Unmatched junction bases numbered 11, after V lost 1 base and J lost 9 bases. The CDR3 spells CASSLGQGNIIREQFF. In nucleotides, the CDR3 is TGTGCCAGCAGTTTAGGACAGGGGAATATTATTCGTGAGCAGTTCTTC.

This chain joins TRBV5-5 and TRBJ2-3; 8 bases match TRBD2. The CDR3 extends over 17 amino acids. Germline loops: CDR1 SGHKS, CDR2 YYEKEE (reference sequence). Losses at the gene ends were 3 bases for V and 5 bases for J; bases not matched to a gene: 14. The DNA of the CDR3 is TGTGCCAGCAGCTCGGGACTAGGGTGGGGTTTAAAAGATACGCAGTATTTT. As protein: CASSSGLGWGLKDTQYF.

The V gene is TRBV4-2, the J gene TRBJ1-1; no firm D call. This CDR3 region has 13 residues. CDR1 is LGHNA, CDR2 YNFKEQ, per germline. The V end was cut by 0 bases, the J end by 8 bases, with 10 bases between. The CDR3 DNA follows: TGTGCCAGCAGCCAAGATTTCCACGAGGAAGCTTTCTTT. Translating it yields CASSQDFHEEAFF.

V and J are TRBV7-6 and TRBJ1-2; maybe TRBD1 (6 bases). Germline assignment: CDR1 SGHVS and CDR2 FNYEAQ. V lost 1 base and J 6 bases, leaving 12 bases between the germline ends. This CDR3 comprises 14 residues. CDR3 residues: CASSLGAGEDGYTF. DNA for the CDR3: TGTGCCAGCAGCTTAGGCGCAGGGGAGGATGGCTACACCTTC.

The chain combines TRBV11-3 with TRBJ2-5; tentative D call: TRBD1 (6 bases). CDR1 and CDR2 from the germline V gene are SGHNT and YENEEA. The CDR3 extends over 15 amino acids. The V end was cut by 2 bases, the J end by 4 bases, with 14 bases between. CDR3 coding DNA: TGTGCCAGCAGCTTATCAAGGGGGACGGGAGAGACCCAGTACTTC. Its translation is CASSLSRGTGETQYF.

J is TRBJ2-5 and V is TRBV6-2 or TRBV6-3; 11 positions match TRBD2. CDR3 length: 15 residues. The V segment lost 4 bases and the J segment 3 bases; nucleotides outside the gene matches: 4. Germline assignment: CDR1 MNHEY and CDR2 SVGEGT. The CDR3 sequence is CASSWGLAAKETQYF. CDR3 DNA sequence: TGTGCCAGCAGTTGGGGACTAGCGGCCAAAGAGACCCAGTACTTC.

This clonotype came up a few times. The chain has TRBV24-1 and TRBJ2-2, with no clear D. V gave up 9 bases and J gave up 1 base, with 8 bases separating them. This CDR3 has 13 residues. CDR1 is KGHDR and CDR2 is SFDVKD in the germline V gene. CDR3 sequence (DNA): TGTGCCACCGGGATGGAGAACACCGGGGAGCTGTTTTTT. It encodes CATGMENTGELFF.

The V gene is TRBV7-2, the J gene TRBJ2-6, with 7 bases fitting TRBD1. In germline, CDR1 is SGHTA, CDR2 FQGNSA. There are 16 residues in the CDR3. Unmatched junction bases numbered 8, after V lost 6 bases and J lost 3 bases. The CDR3 DNA is TGTGCCAGCAGACGTCAACAGGGGAATGGGGCCAACGTCCTGACTTTC. Residues: CASRRQQGNGANVLTF.

Many counts were recorded for this clonotype. The chain uses TRBV20-1 and TRBJ2-7; 8 bases are shared with TRBD1. From germline, CDR1 is DFQATT and CDR2 SNEGSKA (reference sequence). The CDR3 contains 11 residues. V lost 6 bases, J lost 9 bases, and 7 bases stayed unmatched. The CDR3 sequence: CSAGQGLGQYV. In DNA, the CDR3 is TGCAGTGCCGGACAGGGCCTCGGGCAGTACGTC.

This rearrangement joins TRBV15 to TRBJ1-3; unclear D gene. Germline CDR1 is LNHNV and CDR2 is YYDKDF (reference sequence). With 0 bases removed from V and 0 bases from J, the gap between germline ends came to 9 bases. This CDR3 comprises 16 residues. The CDR3 DNA is TGTGCCACCAGCAGAGATTCCGCAATCTCTGGAAACACCATATATTTT. It codes for CATSRDSAISGNTIYF.